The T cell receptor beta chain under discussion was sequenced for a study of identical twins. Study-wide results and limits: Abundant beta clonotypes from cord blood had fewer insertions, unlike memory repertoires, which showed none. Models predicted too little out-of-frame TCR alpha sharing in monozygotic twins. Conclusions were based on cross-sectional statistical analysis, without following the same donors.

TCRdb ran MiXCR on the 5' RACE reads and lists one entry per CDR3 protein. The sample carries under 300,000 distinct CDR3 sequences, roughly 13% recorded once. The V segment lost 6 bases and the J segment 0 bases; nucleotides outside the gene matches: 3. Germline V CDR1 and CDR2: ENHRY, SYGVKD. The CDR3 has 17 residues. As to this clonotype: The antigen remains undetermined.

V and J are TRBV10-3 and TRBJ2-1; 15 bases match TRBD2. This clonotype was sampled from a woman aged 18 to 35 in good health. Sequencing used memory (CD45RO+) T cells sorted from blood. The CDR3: CAIRPGLAGGSYNEQFF. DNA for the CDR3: TGTGCCATCAGGCCGGGACTAGCGGGGGGCTCCTACAATGAGCAGTTCTTC.